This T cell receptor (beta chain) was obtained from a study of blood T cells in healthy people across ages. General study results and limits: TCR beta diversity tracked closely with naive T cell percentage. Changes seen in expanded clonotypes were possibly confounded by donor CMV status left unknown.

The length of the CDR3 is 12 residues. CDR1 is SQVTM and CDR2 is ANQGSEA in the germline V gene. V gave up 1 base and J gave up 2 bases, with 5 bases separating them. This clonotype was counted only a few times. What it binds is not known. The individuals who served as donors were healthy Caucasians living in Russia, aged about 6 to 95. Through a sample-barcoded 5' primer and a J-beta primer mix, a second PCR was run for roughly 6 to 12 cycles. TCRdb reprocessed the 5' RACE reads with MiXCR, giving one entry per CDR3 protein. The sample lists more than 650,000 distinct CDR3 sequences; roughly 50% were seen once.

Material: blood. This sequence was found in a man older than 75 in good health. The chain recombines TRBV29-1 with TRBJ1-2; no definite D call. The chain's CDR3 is CSVEGVNYGYTF. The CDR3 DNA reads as TGCAGCGTTGAAGGGGTAAACTATGGCTACACCTTC.